There are a few counts of the clone carrying this T cell receptor beta chain. Its antigen remains unknown. These data originate in a study of T-cell memory formation after mild COVID-19. Findings and caveats of the study: CD4/CD8 balance held among clones contracting day 15 to 85, and later expanders leaned CD4+. Mainly CM and EM harbored the contracting CD4+ clones; mainly EMRA harbored the CD8+ ones.

Constant-segment primers were used for 5'RACE, and the resulting TCR alpha and TCR beta cDNA libraries carried sample barcodes and UMIs. In TCRdb, the 5' RACE reads were re-called with MiXCR into one record per CDR3 protein. Of 110,000 or so distinct CDR3 sequences in the sample, 22% were seen once. The CDR3 is 13 residues long. Trimming stripped 2 bases from V and 6 bases from J, with 10 bases between. CDR1 and CDR2 from the germline V gene are MGHRA and YSYEKL. The sample comprised PBMCs or a T cell subset sorted from them (not recorded which). The V and J genes are TRBV4-1 and TRBJ1-1, with D maybe TRBD1 (6 bases). The TCR originated in a man younger than 30 who had mild COVID-19 (a few samples of this study predate the infection). Cell type and time point are not known. This CDR3 reads CASSQTGTPEAFF. Here the CDR3 DNA reads TGCGCCAGCAGCCAAACAGGGACCCCTGAAGCTTTCTTT.